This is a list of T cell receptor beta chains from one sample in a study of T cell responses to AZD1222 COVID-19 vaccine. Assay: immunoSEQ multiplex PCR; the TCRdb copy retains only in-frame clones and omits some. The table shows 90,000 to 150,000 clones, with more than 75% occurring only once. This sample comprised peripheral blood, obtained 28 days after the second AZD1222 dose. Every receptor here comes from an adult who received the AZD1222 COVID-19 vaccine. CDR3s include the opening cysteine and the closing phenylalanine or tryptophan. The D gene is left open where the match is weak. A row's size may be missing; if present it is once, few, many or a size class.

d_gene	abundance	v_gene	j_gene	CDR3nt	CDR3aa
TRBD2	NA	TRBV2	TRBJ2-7	TGTGCCAGCCTTCTGGGACTAGCGGAGTACGAGCAGTACTTC	CASLLGLAEYEQYF
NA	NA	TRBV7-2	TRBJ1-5	TGTGCCAGCAGCATCCTCAGGGGTTACAATCAGCCCCAGCATTTT	CASSILRGYNQPQHF
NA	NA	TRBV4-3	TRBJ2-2	TGCGCCAGCAGCCAAGATGATGGGGGTACCGGGGAGCTGTTTTTT	CASSQDDGGTGELFF
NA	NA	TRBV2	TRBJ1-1	TGTGCCAGCAGTGGCCTGACAGGCTGGACTGAAGCTTTCTTT	CASSGLTGWTEAFF
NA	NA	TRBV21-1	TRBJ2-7	TGTGCCAGCAGCAGATCATACGAGCAGTACTTC	CASSRSYEQYF
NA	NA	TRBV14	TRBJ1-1	TGTGCCAGCAGCCGATCCGCGACAGGCACTGAAGCTTTCTTT	CASSRSATGTEAFF
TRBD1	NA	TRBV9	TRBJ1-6	TGTGCCAGCAGCCAACTACAGGGGGCGAATTCACCCCTCCACTTT	CASSQLQGANSPLHF
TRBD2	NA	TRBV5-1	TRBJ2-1	TGCGCCAGCAGCTTCCCGACTAGCGGGGACAGCACCTCCTACAATGAGCAGTTCTTC	CASSFPTSGDSTSYNEQFF
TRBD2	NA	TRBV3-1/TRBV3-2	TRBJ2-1	TGTGCCAGCAGCCCCTGGACTAGCGGGAGTGGGGAGCAGTTCTTC	CASSPWTSGSGEQFF
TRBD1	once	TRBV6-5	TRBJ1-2	TGTGCCAGCAGTTACGGCCCACCTCAGGGGGCGCTGGGCTACACCTTC	CASSYGPPQGALGYTF
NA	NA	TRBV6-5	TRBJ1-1	TGTGCCAGCAGTCAGGAGGTTGGCACTGAAGCTTTCTTT	CASSQEVGTEAFF
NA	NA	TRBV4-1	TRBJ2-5	TGCGCCAGCAGCCAAGATTCTGGGGGTGAGACCCAGTACTTC	CASSQDSGGETQYF
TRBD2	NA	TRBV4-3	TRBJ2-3	TGCGCCAGCAGCCAGACGGGACTAGCGGGGAGGTCAGATACGCAGTATTTT	CASSQTGLAGRSDTQYF
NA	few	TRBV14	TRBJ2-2	TGTGCCAGCAGCCAAGGGCTCCCCGGGGAGCTGTTTTTT	CASSQGLPGELFF
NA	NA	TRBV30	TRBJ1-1	TGTGCCTGGAGTGCTCAACCGGGACACCTCACTGAAGCTTTCTTT	CAWSAQPGHLTEAFF
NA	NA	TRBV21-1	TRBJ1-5	TGTGCCAGCAGCAAAGGGGACGGCAATCAGCCCCAGCATTTT	CASSKGDGNQPQHF
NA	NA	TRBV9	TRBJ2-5	TGTGCCAGCAGCGTAGGAGGTTTCGGGGACCAAGAGACCCAGTACTTC	CASSVGGFGDQETQYF
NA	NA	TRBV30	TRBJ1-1	TGTGCCTGGTTCTATCAGGGGCAGACTGAAGCTTTCTTT	CAWFYQGQTEAFF
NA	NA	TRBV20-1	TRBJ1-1	TGCAGTGCTAGTAGTGCGGTGAACACTGAAGCTTTCTTT	CSASSAVNTEAFF
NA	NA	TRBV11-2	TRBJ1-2	TGTGCCAGCAGCCCTAGTTGGTCGTTTGGCTATGGCTACACCTTC	CASSPSWSFGYGYTF
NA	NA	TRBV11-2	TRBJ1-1	TGTGCCAGCAGCCCCCGTGGGGTCGCCGCCGGAGCTTTCTTT	CASSPRGVAAGAFF
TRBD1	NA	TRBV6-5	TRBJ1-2	TGTGCCAGCAGTTACAATCGGGGACAGGGGGCGAGAGGCTACACCTTC	CASSYNRGQGARGYTF
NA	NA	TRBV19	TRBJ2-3	TGTGCCAGTAGTATAGCCAGCCCAGGGGCAGATACGCAGTATTTT	CASSIASPGADTQYF
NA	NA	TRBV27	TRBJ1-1	TGTGCCAGCAGTGCGGGAACTGAAGCTTTCTTT	CASSAGTEAFF
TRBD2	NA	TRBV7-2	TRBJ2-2	TGTGCCAGCAGCTTAGGACGCGGGAGGGAGACCGGGGAGCTGTTTTTT	CASSLGRGRETGELFF
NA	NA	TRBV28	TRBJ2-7	TGTGCCAGCAGTAAGGGATCGAACTACGAGCAGTACTTC	CASSKGSNYEQYF
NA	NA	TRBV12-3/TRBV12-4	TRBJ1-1	TGTGCCAGCAGTCCAGCGAACACTGAAGCTTTCTTT	CASSPANTEAFF
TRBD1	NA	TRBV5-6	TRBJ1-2	TGTGCCAGCACCAAGGGACAGGGGGATCACGGCTACACCTTC	CASTKGQGDHGYTF
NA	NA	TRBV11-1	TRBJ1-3	TGTGCCAGCAGCTTGCAGCTCTCTGGAAACACCATATATTTT	CASSLQLSGNTIYF
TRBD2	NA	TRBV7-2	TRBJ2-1	TGTGCCAGCACCCCTCGGGGGGGCCAAACCTACAATGAGCAGTTCTTC	CASTPRGGQTYNEQFF
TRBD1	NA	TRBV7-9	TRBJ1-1	TGTGCCACTCGACAGGGGGCGAACACTGAAGCTTTCTTT	CATRQGANTEAFF
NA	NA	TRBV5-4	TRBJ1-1	TGTGCCAGCAGCCCGTTCTTGAACACTGAAGCTTTCTTT	CASSPFLNTEAFF
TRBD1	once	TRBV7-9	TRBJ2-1	TGTGCCAGCAGCCGGGACGGGACAGGGGGCAAGAATGAGCAGTTCTTC	CASSRDGTGGKNEQFF
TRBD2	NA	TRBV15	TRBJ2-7	TGTGCCACCAGCAGAGATTGGACTAGCGGGAGGGTAATGGGCTACGAGCAGTACTTC	CATSRDWTSGRVMGYEQYF
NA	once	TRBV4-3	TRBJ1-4	TGCGCCAGCAGCCAAGATTGGGGATTTAATGAAAAACTGTTTTTT	CASSQDWGFNEKLFF
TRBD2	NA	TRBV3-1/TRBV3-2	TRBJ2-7	TGTGCCAGCAGCCAGGTCGCTAGCGGGGGTTCCTACGAGCAGTACTTC	CASSQVASGGSYEQYF
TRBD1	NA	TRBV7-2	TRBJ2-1	TGTGCCAGCAGCCCCGACAGGGGCACCTACAATGAGCAGTTCTTC	CASSPDRGTYNEQFF
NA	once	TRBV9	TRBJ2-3	TGTGCCAGCAGCGGATTAGTGACAGATACGCAGTATTTT	CASSGLVTDTQYF
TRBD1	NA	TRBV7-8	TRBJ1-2	TGTGCCAGCAGCTTAGCGGTTGGGACAGGGAACTATGGCTACACCTTC	CASSLAVGTGNYGYTF
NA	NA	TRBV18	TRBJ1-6	TGTGCCAGCTCACCACCCCGGGCAGGAAATAATTCACCCCTCCACTTT	CASSPPRAGNNSPLHF
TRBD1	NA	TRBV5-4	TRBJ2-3	TGTGCCAGCAGCTTGGGGGGACAGGGTTCCACAGATACGCAGTATTTT	CASSLGGQGSTDTQYF
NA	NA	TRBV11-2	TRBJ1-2	TGTGCCAGCAGCCGAGCAGGCTATGGCTACACCTTC	CASSRAGYGYTF
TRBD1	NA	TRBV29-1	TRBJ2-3	TGCAGCGTTGGGAGCACCAGGGGGCGTTCCGATACGCAGTATTTT	CSVGSTRGRSDTQYF
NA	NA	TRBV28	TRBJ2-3	TGTGCCAGCAGTTTGTGGCCGTCTAGCACAGATACGCAGTATTTT	CASSLWPSSTDTQYF
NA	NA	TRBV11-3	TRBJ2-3	TGTGCCAGCAGCTTAGTCGGCACACTCACAGATACGCAGTATTTT	CASSLVGTLTDTQYF
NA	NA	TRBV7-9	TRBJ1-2	TGTGCCAGCAGCCCCCCCTTGCCCAGTCCCCTCTATGGCTACACCTTC	CASSPPLPSPLYGYTF
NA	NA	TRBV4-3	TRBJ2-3	TGCGCCAGCAGCCAACGACGAACAGGCACAGATACGCAGTATTTT	CASSQRRTGTDTQYF
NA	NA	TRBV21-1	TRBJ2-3	TGTGCCAGCAGCAAAGATGAGGCTAGCGGGGGGATCGGCACAGATACGCAGTATTTT	CASSKDEASGGIGTDTQYF
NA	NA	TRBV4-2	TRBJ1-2	TGTGCCAGCAGCCAAGAAATCACGGCCCCTAACTATGGCTACACCTTC	CASSQEITAPNYGYTF
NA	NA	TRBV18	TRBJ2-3	TGTGCCAGCTCACCACCGAGAGCTGGGACTACAGATACGCAGTATTTT	CASSPPRAGTTDTQYF
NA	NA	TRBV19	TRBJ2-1	TGTGCCAGTAGTACTCTCGGGGGGACAGTGGGAAATGAGCAGTTCTTC	CASSTLGGTVGNEQFF
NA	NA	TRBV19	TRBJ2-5	TGTGCCAGTAGTCTATCCCCGGGACCCAGGGGTGGAGAGACCCAGTACTTC	CASSLSPGPRGGETQYF
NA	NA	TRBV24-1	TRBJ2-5	TGTGCCACCAGTGATTTGGGGGGGTTAGAGACCCAGTACTTC	CATSDLGGLETQYF
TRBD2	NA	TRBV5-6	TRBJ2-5	TGTGCCAGCAGCTTATTTAGCGGGAGCAATGGAGAGACCCAGTACTTC	CASSLFSGSNGETQYF
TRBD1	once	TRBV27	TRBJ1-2	TGTGCCAGCAGTTTGGGACAGGGGCCTCGCCGTGGCTACACCTTC	CASSLGQGPRRGYTF
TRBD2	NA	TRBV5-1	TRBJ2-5	TGCGCCAGCAGCTTGGCGGGGGGTACAGAGACCCAGTACTTC	CASSLAGGTETQYF
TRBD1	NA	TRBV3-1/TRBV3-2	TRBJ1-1	TGTGCCAGCAGCCAGGGGGGACAGGGTAATGAAGCTTTCTTT	CASSQGGQGNEAFF